Listed below are T cell receptor beta chains from one sample, sequenced in a study of cytomegalovirus exposure and HLA in healthy donors. The method was immunoSEQ multiplex PCR; TCRdb's version includes in-frame clones alone and lacks a portion of them. The sample has under 400,000 clones; roughly 86% are singletons. The specimen sequenced was PBMCs. These receptors all come from a man aged 30 to 39 in good health and CMV-seronegative. Both conserved end residues are part of each CDR3. D genes are given only for firm matches. Only some rows state a clone size, as once, few, many or a class for expanded clones.

J gene | clone size | V gene | D gene | CDR3 DNA | CDR3 protein
TRBJ2-7 | . | TRBV5-4 | . | TGTGCCAGCAGCCCGGAGGGGTGGGGGACCTACGAGCAGTACTTC | CASSPEGWGTYEQYF
TRBJ1-2 | . | TRBV7-2 | . | TGTGCCAGCAGCTTAGAATCGACAGCCTTCTATGGCTACACCTTC | CASSLESTAFYGYTF
TRBJ1-1 | . | TRBV5-1 | . | TGCGCCAGCAGCTTACAGGGATGGACTGAAGCTTTCTTT | CASSLQGWTEAFF
TRBJ1-6 | . | TRBV7-6 | TRBD1 | TGTGCCAGCAGCTTAGCCCCGACAGGGGGTAATTCACCCCTCCACTTT | CASSLAPTGGNSPLHF
TRBJ1-5 | . | TRBV16 | . | TGTGCCAGCAGCCAATCGCAGGGGACCCAGCCCCAGCATTTT | CASSQSQGTQPQHF
TRBJ2-7 | few | TRBV27 | . | TGTGCCAGCAGCGCGGTTGGAGGGTACTACTACGAGCAGTACTTC | CASSAVGGYYYEQYF
TRBJ2-3 | . | TRBV27 | . | TGTGCCAGCAGTCCCAACGGACTACCTAGCACAGATACGCAGTATTTT | CASSPNGLPSTDTQYF
TRBJ2-7 | once | TRBV6-1 | TRBD1 | TGTGCCAGCAGTGAACGGACAGGGGGGCAAGGGTTC | CASSERTGGQGF
TRBJ1-5 | . | TRBV7-6 | . | TGTGCCAGCAGCTTAGCGGGAGGTAAGCAGCCCCAGCATTTT | CASSLAGGKQPQHF
TRBJ2-5 | . | TRBV19 | TRBD2 | TGTGCCAGTAGTAAGGGCCTAGCGGGGGGGCAAGAGACCCAGTACTTC | CASSKGLAGGQETQYF
TRBJ2-1 | . | TRBV5-4 | . | TGTGCCAGCAGCGCGGGCCTCTCCTACAATGAGCAGTTCTTC | CASSAGLSYNEQFF
TRBJ2-1 | . | TRBV29-1 | . | TGCAGCGTTGAGGGGGCCCTCTACAATGAGCAGTTCTTC | CSVEGALYNEQFF
TRBJ2-7 | . | TRBV25-1 | TRBD1 | TGTGCCAGCAGTGACTTATGGTTAGGACAGGGTCTCGAGCAGTACTTC | CASSDLWLGQGLEQYF
TRBJ1-1 | . | TRBV6-6 | . | TGTGCCAGCATGATACAGGGTGCGATGAACACTGAAGCTTTCTTT | CASMIQGAMNTEAFF
TRBJ2-2 | once | TRBV2 | . | TGTGCCAGCGTAGAGGGTCAGCTCTTAAAGGATCACGGGGAGCTGTTTTTT | CASVEGQLLKDHGELFF
TRBJ1-2 | . | TRBV5-4 | TRBD1 | TGTGCCAGCAGCTCGGGACAGCCGTACTACTATGGCTACACCTTC | CASSSGQPYYYGYTF
TRBJ1-6 | . | TRBV7-9 | . | TGTGCCAGCAGCTTAACGGTTAATTCACCCCTCCACTTT | CASSLTVNSPLHF
TRBJ2-2 | . | TRBV9 | TRBD2 | TGTGCCAGCAGCCCCGATGGGACTAGCGGGGCCACCGCCGGGGAGCTGTTTTTT | CASSPDGTSGATAGELFF
TRBJ2-3 | . | TRBV11-2 | . | TGTGCCAGCAGCTTACAGGGAGGAGATACGCAGTATTTT | CASSLQGGDTQYF
TRBJ1-2 | . | TRBV19 | . | TGTGCCAGTAGTATAGATCTCCGGGGTTTGGACTATGGCTACACCTTC | CASSIDLRGLDYGYTF
TRBJ2-3 | . | TRBV19 | TRBD1 | TGTGCCAGTAGCCACCAGGGGGCAGATACGCAGTATTTT | CASSHQGADTQYF
TRBJ2-7 | . | TRBV5-6 | . | TGTGCCAGCAGCTTGGCCGAAAATCATAGATCCTACGAGCAGTACTTC | CASSLAENHRSYEQYF